Each of the 9 T cell receptor beta chains below was sequenced from the same sample in a study of cytomegalovirus exposure and HLA in healthy donors. PCR used 60 Vbeta primers and 13 Jbeta primers. Clones were sequenced by immunoSEQ multiplex PCR, and TCRdb holds only the in-frame ones, with some missing. This table holds fewer than 150,000 clones, more than 60% found once. Sequencing was performed on PBMCs. The receptors originated from a woman aged 40 to 55 in good health and CMV-seronegative.

This chain uses TRBV23-1 with TRBJ1-6, with 9 bases lining up with TRBD1. TRBV23-1 is classed as an ORF, of uncertain function. The CDR3 loop spans 15 amino acids. V shed 2 bases and J 8 bases; nucleotides not matched to a gene: 4. The CDR3 loop reads CASSQKQGADSPLHF. The DNA for the CDR3 is TGCGCCAGCAGTCAAAAACAGGGGGCTGATTCACCCCTCCACTTT.

The chain combines TRBV9 with TRBJ2-5; the match to TRBD2 covers 8 bases. In germline, CDR1 is SGDLS, CDR2 YYNGEE. J lost 2 bases, V lost 6 bases, and 9 bases had no gene match. This CDR3 region has 15 residues. The CDR3 DNA reads as TGTGCCAGCAATTTATTCGGCGGGGGGCAAGAGACCCAGTACTTC. Its translation is CASNLFGGGQETQYF. Full variable domain (remainder filled in from reference TRBV9 and TRBJ2-5): DSGVTQTPKHLITATGQRVTLRCSPRSGDLSVYWYQQSLDQGLQFLIQYYNGEERAKGNILERFSAQQFPDLHSELNLSSLELGDSALYFCASNLFGGGQETQYFGPGTRLLVL.

This clone was counted once. This chain uses TRBV2 with TRBJ1-5; no clear D gene. The V end was cut by 2 bases, the J end by 2 bases, with 10 bases between. CDR1 is SNHLY and CDR2 is FYNNEI in the germline V gene. This CDR3 region has 15 residues. The CDR3 DNA reads TGTGCCAGCAGTGAAAGGTTAGCGGGCAATCAGCCCCAGCATTTT. Encoded protein: CASSERLAGNQPQHF.

The chain employs TRBV15 and TRBJ2-3; 8 bases align to TRBD2. The CDR3 has 14 amino acids. V trimming: 6 bases; J trimming: 5 bases; junction bases outside the gene matches: 7. Germline V gene lookup returns CDR1 LNHNV and CDR2 YYDKDF (reference sequence). CDR3 protein: CATSPAGVGDTQYF. In nucleotides, the CDR3 is TGTGCCACCAGTCCAGCGGGGGTGGGAGATACGCAGTATTTT.

The rearrangement joins TRBV4-2 to TRBJ1-2, with D unresolved. V lost 0 bases, J lost 7 bases, and 6 bases lay in between. Per the germline V gene, CDR1 is LGHNA and CDR2 is YNFKEQ. The CDR3 is 12 amino acids. CDR3 nucleotide sequence: TGTGCCAGCAGCCAAGAAACGAGTGGCTACACCTTC. Amino acid sequence: CASSQETSGYTF.

The V call is TRBV5-1, the J call TRBJ2-3; 12 bases line up with TRBD2. Germline-derived CDR1 and CDR2 are SGHRS and YFSETQ. The CDR3 loop spans 16 amino acids. Germline trimming cut 3 bases from V and 1 base from J; bases unmatched to any gene: 3. CDR3 region: CASSYRTSGGTDTQYF. The CDR3 DNA is TGCGCCAGCAGCTATCGGACTAGCGGGGGCACAGATACGCAGTATTTT. Together with reference TRBV5-1 and TRBJ2-3, the CDR3 gives the full variable domain: KAGVTQTPRYLIKTRGQQVTLSCSPISGHRSVSWYQQTPGQGLQFLFEYFSETQRNKGNFPGRFSGRQFSNSRSEMNVSTLELGDSALYLCASSYRTSGGTDTQYFGPGTRLTVL.

The chain carries TRBV10-3 and TRBJ2-3, with TRBD2 matching 10 bases. The CDR3 extends over 16 amino acids. Germline values: CDR1 ENHRY, CDR2 SYGVKD. The junction had 4 bases not matched to a gene; V was cut back by 0 bases and J by 4 bases. DNA for the CDR3: TGTGCCATCAGTGAGTCGGCTAGCGGGAGTCCAGATACGCAGTATTTT. Translation gives CAISESASGSPDTQYF.

CDR3 in amino acids: CASSEVGGSYEQYF. As DNA, the CDR3 is TGTGCCAGCAGTGAGGTGGGGGGTTCCTACGAGCAGTACTTC. The J gene is TRBJ2-7, the V gene TRBV2; D is perhaps TRBD2 (6 bases). V lost 3 bases to trimming and J lost 1 base, with 10 bases between them. The CDR3 covers 14 residues. CDR1 and CDR2 from the germline V gene are SNHLY and FYNNEI.

The chain links TRBV5-1 to TRBJ1-2; the match to TRBD1 covers 8 bases. J lost 7 bases, V lost 6 bases, and 11 bases had no gene match. Germline loops: CDR1 SGHRS, CDR2 YFSETQ. CDR3 length equals 14 residues. The CDR3 loop reads CASTVRTGQGGYTF. CDR3 coding DNA: TGCGCCAGCACCGTAAGGACAGGACAGGGTGGCTACACCTTC. Full variable domain (outside the CDR3, taken from reference TRBV5-1 and TRBJ1-2): KAGVTQTPRYLIKTRGQQVTLSCSPISGHRSVSWYQQTPGQGLQFLFEYFSETQRNKGNFPGRFSGRQFSNSRSEMNVSTLELGDSALYLCASTVRTGQGGYTFGSGTRLTVV.